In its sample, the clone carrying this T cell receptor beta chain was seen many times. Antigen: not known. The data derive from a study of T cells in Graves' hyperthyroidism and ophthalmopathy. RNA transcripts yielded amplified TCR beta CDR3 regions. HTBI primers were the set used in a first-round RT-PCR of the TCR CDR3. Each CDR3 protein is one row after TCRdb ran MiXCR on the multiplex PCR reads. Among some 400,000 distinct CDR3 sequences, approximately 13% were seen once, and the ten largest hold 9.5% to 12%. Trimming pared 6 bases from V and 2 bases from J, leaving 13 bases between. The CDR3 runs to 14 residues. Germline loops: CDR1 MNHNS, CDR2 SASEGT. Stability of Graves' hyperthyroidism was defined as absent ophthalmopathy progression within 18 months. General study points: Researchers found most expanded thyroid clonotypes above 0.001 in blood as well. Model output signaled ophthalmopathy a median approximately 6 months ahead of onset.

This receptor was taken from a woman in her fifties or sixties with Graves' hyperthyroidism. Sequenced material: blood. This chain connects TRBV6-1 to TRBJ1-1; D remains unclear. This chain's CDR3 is CASRAGRTNTEAFF. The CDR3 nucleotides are TGTGCCAGCAGAGCCGGACGGACCAACACTGAAGCTTTCTTT.